This TCR beta chain was captured in a study of blood T cell repertoires in COVID-19. Some clones are missing from TCRdb's copy, which holds only in-frame ones; the method was immunoSEQ multiplex PCR. The sample includes tens of thousands of clones, about four fifths of them seen just once. This CDR3 has 15 residues. Trimming took off 0 bases at V and 4 bases at J, with 9 bases between the two ends. CDR1 is MNHEY and CDR2 is SVGAGI in the germline V gene. Sequencing was done on a sample of peripheral blood. The chain is built from TRBV6-5 and TRBJ1-4; D gene uncertain. This clonotype was obtained from a human donor in a cohort sampled during active COVID-19. CDR3 in amino acids: CASSYSYRSNEKLFF. CDR3 in DNA: TGTGCCAGCAGTTACTCGTATAGGAGTAATGAAAAACTGTTTTTT.